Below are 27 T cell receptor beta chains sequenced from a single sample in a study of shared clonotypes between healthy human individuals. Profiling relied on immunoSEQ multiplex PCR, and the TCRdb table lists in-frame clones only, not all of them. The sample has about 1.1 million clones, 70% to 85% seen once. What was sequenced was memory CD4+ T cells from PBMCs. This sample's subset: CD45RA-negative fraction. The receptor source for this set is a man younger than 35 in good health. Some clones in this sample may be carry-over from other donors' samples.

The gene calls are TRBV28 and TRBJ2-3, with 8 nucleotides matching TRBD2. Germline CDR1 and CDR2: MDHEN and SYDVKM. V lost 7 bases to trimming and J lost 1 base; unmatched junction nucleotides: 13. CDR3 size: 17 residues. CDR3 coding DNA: TGTGCCAGCAACCCTGTCTCCGGGAGGGCCGGCACAGATACGCAGTATTTT. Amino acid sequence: CASNPVSGRAGTDTQYF. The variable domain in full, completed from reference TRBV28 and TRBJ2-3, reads DVKVTQSSRYLVKRTGEKVFLECVQDMDHENMFWYRQDPGLGLRLIYFSYDVKMKEKGDIPEGYSVSREKKERFSLILESASTNQTSMYLCASNPVSGRAGTDTQYFGPGTRLTVL.

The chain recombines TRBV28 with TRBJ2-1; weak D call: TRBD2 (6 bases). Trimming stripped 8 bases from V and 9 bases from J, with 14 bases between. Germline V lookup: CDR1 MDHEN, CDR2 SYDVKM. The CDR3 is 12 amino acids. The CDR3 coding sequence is TGTGCCAGCGGTGGGCCGGGGGTTGAGCAGTTCTTC. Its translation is CASGGPGVEQFF.

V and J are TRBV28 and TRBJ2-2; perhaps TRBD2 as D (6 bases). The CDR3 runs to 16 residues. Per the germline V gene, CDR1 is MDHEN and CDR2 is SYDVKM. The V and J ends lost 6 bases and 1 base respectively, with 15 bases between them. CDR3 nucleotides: TGTGCCAGCAGACGAAAAAGTAGCGGGAACACCGGGGAGCTGTTTTTT. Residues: CASRRKSSGNTGELFF.

For the CDR3, the DNA is TGTGCCAGCAGTTTATTCCGGACTGAAGCTTTCTTT. Amino acid sequence: CASSLFRTEAFF. This chain joins TRBV28 and TRBJ1-1; D remains ambiguous. V was shortened by 1 base and J by 5 bases, with 5 bases between the two germline ends. Germline CDR1 and CDR2: MDHEN and SYDVKM. The CDR3 extends over 12 amino acids.

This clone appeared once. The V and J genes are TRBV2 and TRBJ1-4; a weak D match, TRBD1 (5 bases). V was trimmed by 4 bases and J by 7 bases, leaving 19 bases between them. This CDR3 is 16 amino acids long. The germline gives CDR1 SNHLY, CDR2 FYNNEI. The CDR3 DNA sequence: TGTGCCAGCAGTGGCCGGGGGACTGCCCTCCCTGAAAAACTGTTTTTT. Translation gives CASSGRGTALPEKLFF.

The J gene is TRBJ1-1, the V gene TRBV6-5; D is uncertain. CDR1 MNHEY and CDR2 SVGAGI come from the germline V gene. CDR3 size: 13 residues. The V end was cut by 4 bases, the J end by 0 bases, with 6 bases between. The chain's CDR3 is CASSFTVNTEAFF. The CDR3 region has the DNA TGTGCCAGCAGTTTTACGGTGAACACTGAAGCTTTCTTT.

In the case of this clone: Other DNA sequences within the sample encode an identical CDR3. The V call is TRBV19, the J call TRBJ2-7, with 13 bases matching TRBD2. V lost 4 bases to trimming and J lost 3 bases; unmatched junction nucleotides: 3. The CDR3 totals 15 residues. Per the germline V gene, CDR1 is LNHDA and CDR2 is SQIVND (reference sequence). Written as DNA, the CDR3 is TGTGCCAGTAGTACCGGACTAGCGGGAGTCTACGAGCAGTACTTC. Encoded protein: CASSTGLAGVYEQYF.

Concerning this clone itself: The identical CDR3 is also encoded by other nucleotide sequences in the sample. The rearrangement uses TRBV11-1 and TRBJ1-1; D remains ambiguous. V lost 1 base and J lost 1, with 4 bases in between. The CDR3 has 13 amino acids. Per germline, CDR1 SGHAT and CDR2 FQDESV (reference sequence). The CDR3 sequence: CASSLGRNTEAFF. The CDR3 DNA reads TGTGCCAGCAGCTTAGGAAGGAACACTGAAGCTTTCTTT.

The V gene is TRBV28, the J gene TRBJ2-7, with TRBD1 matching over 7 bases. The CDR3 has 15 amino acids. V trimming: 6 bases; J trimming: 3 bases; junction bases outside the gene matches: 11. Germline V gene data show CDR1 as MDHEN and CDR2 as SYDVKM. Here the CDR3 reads CASRQLGQPFYEQYF. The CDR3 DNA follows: TGTGCCAGCAGACAGCTGGGACAGCCATTCTACGAGCAGTACTTC.

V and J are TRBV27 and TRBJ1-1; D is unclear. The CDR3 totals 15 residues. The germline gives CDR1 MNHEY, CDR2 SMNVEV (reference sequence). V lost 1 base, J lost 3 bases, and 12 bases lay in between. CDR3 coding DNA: TGTGCCAGCAGTTTATTAGGCAGTACGCACACTGAAGCTTTCTTT. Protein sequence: CASSLLGSTHTEAFF.

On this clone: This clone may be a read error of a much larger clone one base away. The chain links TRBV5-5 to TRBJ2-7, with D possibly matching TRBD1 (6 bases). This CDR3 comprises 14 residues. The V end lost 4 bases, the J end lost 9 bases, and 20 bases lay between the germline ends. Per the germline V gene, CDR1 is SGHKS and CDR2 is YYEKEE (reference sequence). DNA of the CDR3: TGTGCCAGCAGCGCGATAAGGACAGTGAGCGGGCAGTACTTC. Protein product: CASSAIRTVSGQYF.

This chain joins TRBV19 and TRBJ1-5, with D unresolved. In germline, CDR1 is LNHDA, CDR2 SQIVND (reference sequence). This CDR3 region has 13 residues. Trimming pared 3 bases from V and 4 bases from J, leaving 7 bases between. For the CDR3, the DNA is TGTGCCAGTAGTATGAGCAGGAATCAGCCCCAGCATTTT. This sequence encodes CASSMSRNQPQHF.

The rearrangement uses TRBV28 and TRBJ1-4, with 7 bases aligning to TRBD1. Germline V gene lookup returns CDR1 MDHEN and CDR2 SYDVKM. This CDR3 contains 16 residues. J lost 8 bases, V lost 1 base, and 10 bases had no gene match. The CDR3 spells CASSLSPWQGGEKLFF. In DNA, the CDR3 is TGTGCCAGCAGTTTATCACCCTGGCAGGGGGGGGAAAAACTGTTTTTT.

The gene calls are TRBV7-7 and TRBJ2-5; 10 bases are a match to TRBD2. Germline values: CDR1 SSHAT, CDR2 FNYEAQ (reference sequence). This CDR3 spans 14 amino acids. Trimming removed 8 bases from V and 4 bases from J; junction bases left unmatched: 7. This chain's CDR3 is CASGGTSARETQYF. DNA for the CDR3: TGTGCCAGCGGGGGGACTAGCGCCCGAGAGACCCAGTACTTC.

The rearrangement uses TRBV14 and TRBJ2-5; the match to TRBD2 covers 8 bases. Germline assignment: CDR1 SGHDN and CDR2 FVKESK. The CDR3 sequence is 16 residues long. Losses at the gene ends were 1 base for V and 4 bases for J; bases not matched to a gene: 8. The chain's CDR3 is CASSQGSGGRPETQYF. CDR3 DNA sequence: TGTGCCAGCAGCCAAGGTTCTGGCGGGAGGCCAGAGACCCAGTACTTC.

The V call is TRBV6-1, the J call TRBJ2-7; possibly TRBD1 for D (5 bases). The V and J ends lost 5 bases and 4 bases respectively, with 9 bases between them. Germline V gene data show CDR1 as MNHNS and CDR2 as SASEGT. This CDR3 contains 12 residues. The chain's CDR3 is CASSLAGYEQYF. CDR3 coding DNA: TGTGCCAGCAGTCTTGCAGGGTACGAGCAGTACTTC.

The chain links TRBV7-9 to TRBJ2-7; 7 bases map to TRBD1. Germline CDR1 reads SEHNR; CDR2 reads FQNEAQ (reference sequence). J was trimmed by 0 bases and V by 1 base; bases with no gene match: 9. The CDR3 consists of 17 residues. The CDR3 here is CASSLGIGQAISYEQYF. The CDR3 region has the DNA TGTGCCAGCAGCTTAGGGATTGGACAGGCTATCTCCTACGAGCAGTACTTC.

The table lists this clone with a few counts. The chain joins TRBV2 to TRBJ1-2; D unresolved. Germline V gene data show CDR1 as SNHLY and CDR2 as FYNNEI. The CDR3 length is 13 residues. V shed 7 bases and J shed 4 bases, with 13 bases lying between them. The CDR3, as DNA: TGTGCCAGCAAGCCGGGGTCGGGCTATGGCTACACCTTC. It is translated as CASKPGSGYGYTF.

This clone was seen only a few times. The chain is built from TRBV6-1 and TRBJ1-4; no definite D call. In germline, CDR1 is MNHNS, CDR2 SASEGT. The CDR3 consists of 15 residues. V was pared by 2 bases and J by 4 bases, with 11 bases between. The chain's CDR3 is CASSEFVGNNEKLFF. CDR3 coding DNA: TGTGCCAGCAGTGAATTTGTCGGAAATAATGAAAAACTGTTTTTT.

CDR3 sequence (DNA): TGTGCCAGCAGTGGAGACGGGGGCACCGGGGAGCTGTTTTTT. Protein product: CASSGDGGTGELFF. This chain links TRBV2 with TRBJ2-2, with a weak D call TRBD2 (6 bases). Germline assignment: CDR1 SNHLY and CDR2 FYNNEI. The CDR3 loop spans 14 amino acids. V shed 4 bases and J shed 4 bases, with 10 bases lying between them. The full variable domain, with the rest looked up from reference TRBV2 and TRBJ2-2, is EPEVTQTPSHQVTQMGQEVILRCVPISNHLYFYWYRQILGQKVEFLVSFYNNEISEKSEIFDDQFSVERPDGSNFTLKIRSTKLEDSAMYFCASSGDGGTGELFFGEGSRLTVL.

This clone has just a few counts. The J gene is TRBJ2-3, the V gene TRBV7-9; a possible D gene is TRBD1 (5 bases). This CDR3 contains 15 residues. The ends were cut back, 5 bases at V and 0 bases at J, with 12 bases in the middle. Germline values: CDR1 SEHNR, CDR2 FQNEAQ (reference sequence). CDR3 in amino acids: CASSPGSSSTDTQYF. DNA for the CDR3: TGTGCCAGCAGCCCAGGGTCATCTAGCACAGATACGCAGTATTTT.

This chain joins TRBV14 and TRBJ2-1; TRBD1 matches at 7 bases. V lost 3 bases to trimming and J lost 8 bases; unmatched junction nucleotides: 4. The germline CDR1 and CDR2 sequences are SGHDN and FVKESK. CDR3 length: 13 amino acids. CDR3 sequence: CASSQTGLHEQFF. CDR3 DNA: TGTGCCAGCAGCCAGACAGGGCTACATGAGCAGTTCTTC.

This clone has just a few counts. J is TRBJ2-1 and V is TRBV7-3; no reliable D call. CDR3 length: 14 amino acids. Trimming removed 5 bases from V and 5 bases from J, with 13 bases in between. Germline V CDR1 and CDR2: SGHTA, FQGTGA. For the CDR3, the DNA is TGTGCCAGCAGCCTCCCCTCGTCCCACAATGAGCAGTTCTTC. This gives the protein CASSLPSSHNEQFF.

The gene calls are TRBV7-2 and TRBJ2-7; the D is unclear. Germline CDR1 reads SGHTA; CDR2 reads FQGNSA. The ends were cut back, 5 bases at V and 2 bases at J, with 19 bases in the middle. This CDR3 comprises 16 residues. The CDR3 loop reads CASSPKGLLRPYEQYF. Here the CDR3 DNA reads TGTGCCAGCAGCCCCAAGGGTCTCCTGAGGCCCTACGAGCAGTACTTC.

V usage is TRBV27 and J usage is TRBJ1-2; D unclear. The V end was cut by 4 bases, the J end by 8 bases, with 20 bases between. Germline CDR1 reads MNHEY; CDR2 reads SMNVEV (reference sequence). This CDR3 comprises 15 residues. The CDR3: CASSSRLSPTRGYTF. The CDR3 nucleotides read TGTGCCAGCAGTTCACGACTGAGTCCTACAAGGGGCTACACCTTC.

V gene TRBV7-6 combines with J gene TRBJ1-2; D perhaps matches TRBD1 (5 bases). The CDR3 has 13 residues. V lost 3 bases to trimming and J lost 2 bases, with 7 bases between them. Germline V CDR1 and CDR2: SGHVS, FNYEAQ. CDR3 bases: TGTGCCAGCAGCTTCGGGGGAAACTATGGCTACACCTTC. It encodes CASSFGGNYGYTF. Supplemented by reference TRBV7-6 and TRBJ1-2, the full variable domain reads GAGVSQSPRYKVTKRGQDVALRCDPISGHVSLYWYRQALGQGPEFLTYFNYEAQQDKSGLPNDRFSAERPEGSISTLTIQRTEQRDSAMYRCASSFGGNYGYTFGSGTRLTVV.

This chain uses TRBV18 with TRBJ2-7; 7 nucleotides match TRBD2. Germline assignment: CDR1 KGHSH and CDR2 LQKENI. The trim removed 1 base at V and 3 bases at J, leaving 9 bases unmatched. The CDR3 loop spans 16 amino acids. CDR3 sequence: CASSPQGGLAVYEQYF. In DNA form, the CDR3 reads TGTGCCAGCTCACCACAAGGCGGGCTAGCGGTCTACGAGCAGTACTTC.